The 26 T cell receptor beta chains below all came from one sample that was sequenced in a study of blood T cell repertoires in COVID-19 (TCRdb year 2020). Libraries were prepared through the immunoSEQ multiplex PCR assay. This immuneACCESS table, as held by TCRdb, lists in-frame sequences with V and J called but not all clones. Of the missing ones, under half trace to an unresolved V gene in checked studies; the others have no known cause. A total of about 160,000 clones appear in this sample, approximately 83% of them only once. Roughly 9.5% of the sample is in the top ten clones. Sample: peripheral blood. These TCRs come from a woman aged 80 or over with active or convalescent COVID-19.

Turning to this clone: At the DNA level, this CDR3 is encoded by other sequences in the same sample as well. The genes are TRBV10-2 and TRBJ1-1, with a possible D match to TRBD1 (6 bases). Germline CDR1 reads WSHSY; CDR2 reads SAAADI. There are 13 residues in the CDR3. The ends were cut back, 4 bases at V and 0 bases at J, with 6 bases in the middle. The CDR3 DNA sequence: TGCGCCAGCAGTGGACAGGTGAACACTGAAGCTTTCTTT. The encoded protein is CASSGQVNTEAFF.

The chain recombines TRBV6-2 or TRBV6-3 with TRBJ1-1; 7 bases align to TRBD1. The germline CDR1 and CDR2 sequences are MNHEY and SVGEGT. Unmatched junction bases numbered 2, after V lost 2 bases and J lost 5 bases. CDR3 length equals 13 residues. CDR3 loop: CASSYGTVTEAFF. The CDR3 nucleotides read TGTGCCAGCAGTTACGGGACAGTTACTGAAGCTTTCTTT.

The V gene is TRBV14, the J gene TRBJ2-7; maybe TRBD1 (6 bases). Germline V CDR1 and CDR2: SGHDN, FVKESK. The V gene lost 0 bases and the J gene lost 6 bases, with 15 bases spanning the gap. This CDR3 contains 15 residues. This chain's CDR3 is CASSQEATGPSEQYF. CDR3 DNA: TGTGCCAGCAGCCAAGAGGCGACAGGTCCCTCCGAGCAGTACTTC. Using reference TRBV14 and TRBJ2-7 for the parts outside the CDR3, the full variable domain is EAGVTQFPSHSVIEKGQTVTLRCDPISGHDNLYWYRRVMGKEIKFLLHFVKESKQDESGMPNNRFLAERTGGTYSTLKVQPAELEDSGVYFCASSQEATGPSEQYFGPGTRLTVT.

The J gene is TRBJ1-5, the V gene TRBV19; D is unresolved. Per germline, CDR1 LNHDA and CDR2 SQIVND (reference sequence). This CDR3 is built from 15 residues. Trimming pared 0 bases from V and 2 bases from J, leaving 8 bases between. The CDR3 spells CASSIDAARNQPQHF. In DNA, the CDR3 is TGTGCCAGTAGTATAGATGCGGCACGCAATCAGCCCCAGCATTTT. The complete variable domain, with remaining parts taken from reference TRBV19 and TRBJ1-5, reads DGGITQSPKYLFRKEGQNVTLSCEQNLNHDAMYWYRQDPGQGLRLIYYSQIVNDFQKGDIAEGYSVSREKKESFPLTVTSAQKNPTAFYLCASSIDAARNQPQHFGDGTRLSIL.

This clone was detected once. The chain is built from TRBV2 and TRBJ2-7; D gene unclear. V gave up 10 bases and J gave up 0 bases, with 13 bases separating them. The CDR3 consists of 13 residues. Germline V gives CDR1 SNHLY, CDR2 FYNNEI. The CDR3 protein is CATALIDSYEQYF. The CDR3, as DNA: TGTGCCACCGCGTTAATCGACTCCTACGAGCAGTACTTC.

V gene TRBV18 combines with J gene TRBJ1-1; D not resolved. The V gene lost 0 bases and the J gene lost 3 bases, with 14 bases spanning the gap. Germline V gene sequence: CDR1 KGHSH, CDR2 LQKENI. This CDR3 has 16 residues. Here the CDR3 reads CASSPPAGRSYTEAFF. The DNA for the CDR3 is TGTGCCAGCTCACCACCTGCGGGCCGTAGTTACACTGAAGCTTTCTTT.

This rearrangement joins TRBV5-1 to TRBJ1-3; 8 nucleotides agree with TRBD1. The V gene end was trimmed by 4 bases and the J gene end by 4 bases; junction bases not matched to a gene: 4. Germline V CDR1 and CDR2: SGHRS, YFSETQ. The CDR3 contains 14 residues. This CDR3 reads CASSPDRAGNTIYF. The CDR3 DNA reads as TGCGCCAGCAGCCCGGACAGGGCGGGAAACACCATATATTTT.

The chain has TRBV28 and TRBJ1-5; 8 bases are a match to TRBD1. Germline CDR1 is MDHEN and CDR2 is SYDVKM. The CDR3 is made up of 15 amino acids. Trimming at V came to 0 bases and at J to 6 bases, leaving 4 bases not matched to a gene. The CDR3 region has the DNA TGTGCCAGCAGTTTATGGGACAGGGTGACTCAGCCCCAGCATTTT. This translates into CASSLWDRVTQPQHF.

Here the CDR3 reads CASSRGRSYEQYF. The CDR3 coding sequence is TGTGCCAGCAGCCGAGGCCGATCCTACGAGCAGTACTTC. The J gene is TRBJ2-7, the V gene TRBV7-2, with unresolved D. V shed 5 bases and J shed 1 base, with 9 bases lying between them. Looked up from germline, CDR1 is SGHTA and CDR2 is FQGNSA. This CDR3 comprises 13 residues.

This clone was detected a few times. The chain links TRBV5-1 to TRBJ1-2, with D perhaps TRBD1 (5 bases). Germline CDR1 reads SGHRS; CDR2 reads YFSETQ. V was trimmed by 4 bases and J by 3 bases, leaving 16 bases between them. The CDR3 length is 15 residues. CDR3 DNA sequence: TGCGCCAGCAGCCCAACCGGACATACGGACTATGGCTACACCTTC. It is translated as CASSPTGHTDYGYTF.

This chain's CDR3 is CSVADRGLVTQYF. The CDR3, as DNA: TGCAGCGTGGCGGACAGGGGGCTAGTGACCCAGTACTTC. J is TRBJ2-5 and V is TRBV29-1; 11 nucleotides match TRBD1. Trimming cost V 6 bases and J 7 bases; bases outside gene matches: 7. Germline CDR1 reads SQVTM; CDR2 reads ANQGSEA. The CDR3 extends over 13 amino acids.

The rearrangement links TRBV18 to TRBJ2-7; 7 bases are shared with TRBD2. Germline V CDR1 and CDR2: KGHSH, LQKENI. With V trimmed by 3 bases and J by 6 bases, 5 bases remained unmatched. The CDR3 covers 13 residues. DNA for the CDR3: TGTGCCAGCTCACCGGGGGAGGGCTCCGAGCAGTACTTC. Protein: CASSPGEGSEQYF.

The J gene is TRBJ1-1, the V gene TRBV6-6; D may be TRBD1 (5 bases). The CDR3 contains 14 residues. CDR1 MNHNY and CDR2 SVGAGI come from the germline V gene (reference sequence). With 7 bases removed from V and 5 bases from J, the gap between germline ends came to 17 bases. CDR3: CASTGEGQVTEAFF. CDR3 DNA: TGTGCCAGCACTGGGGAGGGGCAGGTGACTGAAGCTTTCTTT.

The chain is built from TRBV11-3 and TRBJ2-3; TRBD2 is a possible D gene (6 bases). Germline lookup yields CDR1 SGHNT and CDR2 YENEEA. Trimming shortened V by 0 bases and J by 7 bases, and 11 bases separated the two germline ends. The CDR3 sequence is 14 residues long. CDR3 loop: CASSLDAGLYTQYF. In DNA form, the CDR3 reads TGTGCCAGCAGCTTAGATGCGGGGCTATATACGCAGTATTTT.

The chain joins TRBV21-1 to TRBJ1-2. TRBV21-1 is a pseudogene locus. The CDR3 spans 14 residues. The CDR3 sequence is CASRAGGVHYGYTF. CDR3 sequence (DNA): TGTGCCAGCAGAGCTGGAGGGGTACACTATGGCTACACCTTC.

J is TRBJ1-3 and V is TRBV11-3; D remains unclear. CDR1 and CDR2 (germline): SGHNT, YENEEA. V was clipped by 8 bases and J by 2 bases, with 10 bases between them. The CDR3 extends over 13 amino acids. Written as DNA, the CDR3 is TGTGCCAGCCGGTCAGGCCCTGGAAACACCATATATTTT. Residues: CASRSGPGNTIYF.

The chain recombines TRBV7-9 with TRBJ1-6, with TRBD1 matching 7 bases. Trimming at V came to 4 bases and at J to 7 bases, leaving 4 bases not matched to a gene. CDR3 size: 14 residues. The germline gives CDR1 SEHNR, CDR2 FQNEAQ (reference sequence). DNA of the CDR3: TGTGCCAGCAGCTCGGAGACAGGGAATTCACCCCTCCACTTT. This sequence encodes CASSSETGNSPLHF.

The gene calls are TRBV5-1 and TRBJ1-4, with no clear D. In germline, CDR1 is SGHRS, CDR2 YFSETQ. Trimming removed 0 bases from V and 8 bases from J, with 8 bases in between. The CDR3 sequence is 13 residues long. The CDR3: CASSLALAEKLFF. CDR3 DNA sequence: TGCGCCAGCAGCTTGGCTTTAGCCGAAAAACTGTTTTTT.

The gene calls are TRBV23-1 and TRBJ1-3, with a weak D call TRBD1 (5 bases). TRBV23-1 is annotated as an ORF whose role is uncertain. Trimming pared 9 bases from V and 0 bases from J, leaving 24 bases between. The CDR3 runs to 18 residues. The CDR3 reads CASTSGTAGPFSGNTIYF. DNA for the CDR3: TGCGCCAGTACTTCCGGGACGGCGGGACCGTTCTCTGGAAACACCATATATTTT.

The genes are TRBV12-3 or TRBV12-4 and TRBJ1-2; 7 bases are shared with TRBD1. J gave up 8 bases and V 3 bases, and 6 bases lay outside the gene matches. The CDR3 sequence is 13 residues long. The DNA of the CDR3 is TGTGCCAGCAGTTTCGAACAGGGGAGCGGCTACACCTTC. Amino acids: CASSFEQGSGYTF.

The gene calls are TRBV23-1 and TRBJ2-7, with D perhaps TRBD1 (6 bases). TRBV23-1 is recorded as an ORF, its role being uncertain. Trimming took 0 bases from V and 4 from J, leaving 7 bases between them. The CDR3 sequence is 13 residues long. Here the CDR3 DNA reads TGCGCCAGCAGTCAATCACAGGGTTACGAGCAGTACTTC. It specifies CASSQSQGYEQYF.

The V and J genes are TRBV5-6 and TRBJ1-1; D unresolved. Germline values: CDR1 SGHDT, CDR2 YYEEEE. This CDR3 is built from 13 residues. Trimming stripped 1 base from V and 0 bases from J, with 4 bases between. The CDR3 region has the DNA TGTGCCAGCAGCTTGTATTTGAACACTGAAGCTTTCTTT. Protein product: CASSLYLNTEAFF.

The rearrangement joins TRBV6-5 to TRBJ2-1, with D perhaps matching TRBD2 (6 bases). CDR1 and CDR2 from the germline V gene are MNHEY and SVGAGI. V was trimmed by 2 bases and J by 10 bases, leaving 12 bases between them. There are 13 residues in the CDR3. CDR3 sequence reads: CASSYLGTREQFF. DNA of the CDR3: TGTGCCAGCAGTTACCTCGGGACTCGGGAGCAGTTCTTC.

The chain combines TRBV6-1 with TRBJ1-4; 8 nucleotides line up with TRBD1. V lost 2 bases, J lost 0 bases, and 11 bases stayed unmatched. CDR3 length equals 19 residues. Germline V gene sequence: CDR1 MNHNS, CDR2 SASEGT. This CDR3 reads CASSEYWGQANPTNEKLFF. Written as DNA, the CDR3 is TGTGCCAGCAGTGAATATTGGGGACAGGCTAACCCAACTAATGAAAAACTGTTTTTT.

The CDR3 DNA sequence: TGTGCCAGCGCCCAAGGCGGGAACTCTATCAATGAGCAGTTCTTC. Amino acids: CASAQGGNSINEQFF. This chain connects TRBV18 to TRBJ2-1; D possibly corresponds to TRBD2 (6 bases). The germline V gene encodes CDR1 KGHSH and CDR2 LQKENI. With 8 bases removed from V and 6 bases from J, the gap between germline ends came to 20 bases. CDR3 length equals 15 residues.

This clone was seen only a few times. The chain uses TRBV6-5 and TRBJ1-1, with a possible D match to TRBD1 (5 bases). The V gene's germline CDR1 is MNHEY and CDR2 SVGAGI. V was shortened by 7 bases and J by 0 bases, with 15 bases between the two germline ends. The CDR3 has 15 amino acids. CDR3 sequence reads: CASNKETVLNTEAFF. CDR3 nucleotide sequence: TGTGCCAGCAATAAGGAGACAGTCCTGAACACTGAAGCTTTCTTT.